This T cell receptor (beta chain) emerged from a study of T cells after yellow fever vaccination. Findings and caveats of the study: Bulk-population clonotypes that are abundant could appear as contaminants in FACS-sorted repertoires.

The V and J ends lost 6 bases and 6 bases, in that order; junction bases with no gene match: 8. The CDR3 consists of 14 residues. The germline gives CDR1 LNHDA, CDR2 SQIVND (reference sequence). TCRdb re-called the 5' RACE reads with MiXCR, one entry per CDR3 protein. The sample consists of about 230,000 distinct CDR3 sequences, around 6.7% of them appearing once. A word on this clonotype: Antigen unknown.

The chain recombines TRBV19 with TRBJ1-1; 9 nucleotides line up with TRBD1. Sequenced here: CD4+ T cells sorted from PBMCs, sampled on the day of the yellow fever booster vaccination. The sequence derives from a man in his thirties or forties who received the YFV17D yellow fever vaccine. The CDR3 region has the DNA TGTGCCAGTAGACAGGGGGCCGGTCGGGCTGAAGCTTTCTTT. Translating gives CASRQGAGRAEAFF.